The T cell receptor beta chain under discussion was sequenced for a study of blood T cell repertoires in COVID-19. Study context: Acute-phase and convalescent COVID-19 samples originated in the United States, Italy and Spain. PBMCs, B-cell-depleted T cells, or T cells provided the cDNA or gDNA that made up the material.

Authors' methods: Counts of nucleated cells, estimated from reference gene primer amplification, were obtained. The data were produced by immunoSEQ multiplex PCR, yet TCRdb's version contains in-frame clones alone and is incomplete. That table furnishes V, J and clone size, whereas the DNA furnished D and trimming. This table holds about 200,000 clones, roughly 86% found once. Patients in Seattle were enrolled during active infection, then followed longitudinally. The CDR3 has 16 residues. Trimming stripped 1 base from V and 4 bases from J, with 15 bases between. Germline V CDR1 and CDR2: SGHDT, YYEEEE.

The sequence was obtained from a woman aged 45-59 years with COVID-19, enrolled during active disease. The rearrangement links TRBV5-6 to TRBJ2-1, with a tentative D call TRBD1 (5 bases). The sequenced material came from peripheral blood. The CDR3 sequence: CASSLQGKLVYNEQFF. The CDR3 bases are TGTGCCAGCAGCTTGCAGGGTAAGCTCGTTTACAATGAGCAGTTCTTC.